Reported below is one T cell receptor beta chain. Graft samples were processed, releasing intraepithelial and lamina propria lymphocytes. These data originate in a study of graft-versus-host responses after intestinal transplantation. On the study more broadly: Multivisceral, liver-intestinal, or isolated intestinal transplants were received by the recipients. Every transplant recipient was induced with anti-thymocyte globulin, then maintained on tacrolimus and steroids for about three years.

Profiled with immunoSEQ multiplex PCR; TCRdb holds only in-frame clones, not every one. The sample lists approximately 15,000 clones, roughly 74% seen once, with roughly 3% in the top ten. The ends lost 2 bases at V and 0 bases at J; junction bases unmatched: 5. This CDR3 contains 16 residues. In germline, CDR1 is SGHRS, CDR2 YFSETQ. This material consisted of ileum tissue, taken 14 days after transplant. The receptor was derived from a human patient who received an intestinal transplant, so some T cells may come from the graft donor. The V and J genes are TRBV5-1 and TRBJ2-3; 8 bases fit TRBD2. The CDR3: CASSFGRGESTDTQYF. The CDR3 region has the DNA TGCGCCAGCAGCTTCGGGCGGGGGGAAAGCACAGATACGCAGTATTTT. The whole variable domain, remainder taken from reference TRBV5-1 and TRBJ2-3, is KAGVTQTPRYLIKTRGQQVTLSCSPISGHRSVSWYQQTPGQGLQFLFEYFSETQRNKGNFPGRFSGRQFSNSRSEMNVSTLELGDSALYLCASSFGRGESTDTQYFGPGTRLTVL.